The entry below gives a single TCR beta chain sequence along with its context. Its antigen remains unknown. This entry is derived from a study of T cell responses to AZD1222 COVID-19 vaccine. General study results and limits: Repertoires were sampled only after the peak T cell response. Vaccine-related CD4 TCRs covered spike, predominating at 160-218 and 743-854. Recipients of two AZD1222 doses showed rising Spike-specific TCR breadth and depth.

The CDR3 runs to 16 residues. Germline trimming cut 3 bases from V and 8 bases from J; bases unmatched to any gene: 6. From germline, CDR1 is LNHDA and CDR2 SQIVND (reference sequence). Only in-frame clones appear in the TCRdb table, and some are missing; sequencing was by immunoSEQ multiplex PCR. The data hold some 150,000 clones, with around 94% observed a single time. The TCR originated in an adult in good health. The sequences come from peripheral blood, collected on day 0 of AZD1222 vaccination. The rearrangement links TRBV19 to TRBJ1-6; TRBD1 aligns across 11 bases. In DNA form, the CDR3 reads TGTGCCAGTAGTATTGGAGGGACAGGGGGGTATTCACCCCTCCACTTT. It translates to CASSIGGTGGYSPLHF.